The present T cell receptor (beta chain) was sequenced within a study of blood T cell repertoires in COVID-19. Study information: COVID-19 samples, acute and convalescent, were from the United States, Italy and Spain. PBMCs, B-cell-depleted T cells, or T cells were the source of the cDNA or gDNA that made up the material.

In the authors' methods: Reference gene primer amplification in the assay estimated nucleated cell counts. TCRdb keeps only in-frame clones here, not all; method: immunoSEQ multiplex PCR. V, J and clone size are those of that table, while D and trimming were read from the DNA. In the table there are 85,000 to 90,000 clones, 86% of which are singletons. Germline-derived CDR1 and CDR2 are LNHDA and SQIVND (reference sequence). The CDR3 length is 13 residues. V lost 5 bases, J lost 3 bases, and 8 bases lay in between. What was sequenced was peripheral blood. The chain links TRBV19 to TRBJ2-1, with a weak D call TRBD1 (6 bases). The TCR originated in a man older than 75 with active or convalescent COVID-19. CDR3 nucleotides: TGTGCCAGTAGTCTGGGACACTACAATGAGCAGTTCTTC. It yields the protein CASSLGHYNEQFF. Full variable domain (outside the CDR3, taken from reference TRBV19 and TRBJ2-1): DGGITQSPKYLFRKEGQNVTLSCEQNLNHDAMYWYRQDPGQGLRLIYYSQIVNDFQKGDIAEGYSVSREKKESFPLTVTSAQKNPTAFYLCASSLGHYNEQFFGPGTRLTVL.